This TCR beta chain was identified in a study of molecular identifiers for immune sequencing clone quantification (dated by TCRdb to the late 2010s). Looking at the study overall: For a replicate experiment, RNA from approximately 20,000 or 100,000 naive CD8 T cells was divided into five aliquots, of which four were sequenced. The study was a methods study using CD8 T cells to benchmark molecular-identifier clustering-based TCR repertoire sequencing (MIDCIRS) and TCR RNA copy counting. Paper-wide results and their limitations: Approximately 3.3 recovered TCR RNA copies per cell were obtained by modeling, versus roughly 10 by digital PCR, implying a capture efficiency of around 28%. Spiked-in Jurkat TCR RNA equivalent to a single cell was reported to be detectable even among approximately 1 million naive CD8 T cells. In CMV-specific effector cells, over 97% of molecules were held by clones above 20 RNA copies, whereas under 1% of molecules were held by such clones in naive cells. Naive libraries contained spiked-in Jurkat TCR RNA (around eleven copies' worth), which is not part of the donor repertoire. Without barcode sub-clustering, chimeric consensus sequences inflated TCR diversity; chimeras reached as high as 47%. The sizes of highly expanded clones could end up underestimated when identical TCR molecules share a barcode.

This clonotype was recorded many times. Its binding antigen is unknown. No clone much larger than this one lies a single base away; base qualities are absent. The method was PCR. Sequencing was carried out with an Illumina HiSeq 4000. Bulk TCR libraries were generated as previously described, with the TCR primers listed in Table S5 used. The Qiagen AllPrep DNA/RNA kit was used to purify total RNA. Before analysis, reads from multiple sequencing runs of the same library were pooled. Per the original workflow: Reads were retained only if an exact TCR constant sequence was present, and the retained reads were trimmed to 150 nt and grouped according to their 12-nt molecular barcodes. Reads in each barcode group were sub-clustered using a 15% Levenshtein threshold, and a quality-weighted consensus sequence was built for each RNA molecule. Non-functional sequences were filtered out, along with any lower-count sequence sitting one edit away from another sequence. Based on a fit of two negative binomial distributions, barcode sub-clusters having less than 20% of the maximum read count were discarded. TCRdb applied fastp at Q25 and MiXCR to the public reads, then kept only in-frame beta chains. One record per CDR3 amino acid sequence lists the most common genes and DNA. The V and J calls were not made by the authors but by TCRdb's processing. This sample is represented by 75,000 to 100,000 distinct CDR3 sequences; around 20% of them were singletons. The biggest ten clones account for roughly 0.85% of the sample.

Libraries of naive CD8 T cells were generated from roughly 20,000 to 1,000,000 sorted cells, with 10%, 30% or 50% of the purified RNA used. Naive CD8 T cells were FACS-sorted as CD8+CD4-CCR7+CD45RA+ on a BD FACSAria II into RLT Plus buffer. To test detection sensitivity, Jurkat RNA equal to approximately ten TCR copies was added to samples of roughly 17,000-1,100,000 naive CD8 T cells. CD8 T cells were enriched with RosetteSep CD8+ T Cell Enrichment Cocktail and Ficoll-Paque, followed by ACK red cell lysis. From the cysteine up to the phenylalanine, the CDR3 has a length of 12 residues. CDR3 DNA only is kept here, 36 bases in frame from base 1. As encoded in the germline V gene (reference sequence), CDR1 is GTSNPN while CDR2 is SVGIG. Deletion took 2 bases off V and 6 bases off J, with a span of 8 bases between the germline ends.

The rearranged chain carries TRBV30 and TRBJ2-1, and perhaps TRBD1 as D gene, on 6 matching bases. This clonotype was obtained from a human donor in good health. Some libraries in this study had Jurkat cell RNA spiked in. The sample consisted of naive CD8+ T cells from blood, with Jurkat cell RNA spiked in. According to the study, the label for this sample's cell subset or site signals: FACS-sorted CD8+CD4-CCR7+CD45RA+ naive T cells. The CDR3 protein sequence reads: CAWSIQGNEQFF. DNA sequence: TGTGCCTGGAGTATACAGGGCAATGAGCAGTTCTTC.